The clone carrying this T cell receptor beta chain was detected a few times. Antigen unknown. Template material for amplifying TCR beta CDR3 regions consisted of RNA transcripts. The TCR CDR3 first-round RT-PCR relied on the HTBI primer set. TCRdb called the multiplex PCR reads again in MiXCR, with one record for every CDR3 protein. Of around 400,000 distinct CDR3 sequences in the sample, about 25% are singletons; the top ten hold around 67%. The study defined stable Graves' hyperthyroidism as no ophthalmopathy progression within 18 months. This specimen comes from a study of T cells in Graves' hyperthyroidism and ophthalmopathy. Regarding the study as a whole: Separating ophthalmopathy from stable hyperthyroidism was achieved by a 13 V-J model.

Trimming cost V 6 bases and J 0 bases, with 18 bases left between them. The CDR3 spans 17 residues. CDR1 and CDR2 (germline): MNHEY, SMNVEV (reference sequence). Sequenced material: blood. This chain links TRBV27 with TRBJ1-3, with a possible D match to TRBD1 (5 bases). The sequence came from a middle-aged man with Graves' hyperthyroidism. The CDR3 spells CASSIARVPDSGNTIYF. The CDR3 DNA reads TGTGCCAGCAGCATAGCCAGGGTCCCCGACTCTGGAAACACCATATATTTT.